The clone carrying this T cell receptor (beta chain) was found a few times. Its antigen is as yet unknown. The sample belongs to a study of CD8 T cells in ankylosing spondylitis. The study, taken as a whole, reports: The study looked at matched synovial fluid samples from ankylosing spondylitis patients. Disease-linked clones were reported to be significantly enriched there. Prior literature has documented some motif variants in synovial fluid and blood from reactive arthritis.

Library preparation for TCR beta used quantitative 5'-RACE with molecular barcodes. TCRdb redid the calling of the 5' RACE reads with MiXCR, one entry per CDR3 protein. The sample contains 200,000 to 250,000 distinct CDR3 sequences, around a tenth of which appear only once. Germline CDR1 reads MGHRA; CDR2 reads YSYEKL. The V end lost 0 bases, the J end lost 0 bases, and 19 bases lay between the germline ends. The CDR3 consists of 19 residues. What was sequenced was blood, either unsorted or a sorted T cell fraction (not recorded which). The source of this sequence is a male donor with ankylosing spondylitis or in good health (not recorded which). The V and J genes are TRBV4-1 and TRBJ2-3; D is possibly TRBD2 (5 bases). CDR3 residues: CASSQERGSSMPSTDTQYF. DNA for the CDR3: TGCGCCAGCAGCCAAGAGAGAGGGTCTAGCATGCCTAGCACAGATACGCAGTATTTT.